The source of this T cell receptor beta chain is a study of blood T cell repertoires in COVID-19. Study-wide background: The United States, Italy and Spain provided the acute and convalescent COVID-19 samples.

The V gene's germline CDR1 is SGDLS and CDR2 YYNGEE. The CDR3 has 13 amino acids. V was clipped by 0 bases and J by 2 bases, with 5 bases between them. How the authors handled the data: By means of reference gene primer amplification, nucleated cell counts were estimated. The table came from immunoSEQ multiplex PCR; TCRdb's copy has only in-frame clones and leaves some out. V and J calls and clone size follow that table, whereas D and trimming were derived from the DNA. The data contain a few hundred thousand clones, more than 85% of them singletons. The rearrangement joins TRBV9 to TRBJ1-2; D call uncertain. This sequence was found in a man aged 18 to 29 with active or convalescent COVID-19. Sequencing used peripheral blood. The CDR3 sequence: CASSVAPNYGYTF. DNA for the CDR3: TGTGCCAGCAGCGTAGCTCCGAACTATGGCTACACCTTC.